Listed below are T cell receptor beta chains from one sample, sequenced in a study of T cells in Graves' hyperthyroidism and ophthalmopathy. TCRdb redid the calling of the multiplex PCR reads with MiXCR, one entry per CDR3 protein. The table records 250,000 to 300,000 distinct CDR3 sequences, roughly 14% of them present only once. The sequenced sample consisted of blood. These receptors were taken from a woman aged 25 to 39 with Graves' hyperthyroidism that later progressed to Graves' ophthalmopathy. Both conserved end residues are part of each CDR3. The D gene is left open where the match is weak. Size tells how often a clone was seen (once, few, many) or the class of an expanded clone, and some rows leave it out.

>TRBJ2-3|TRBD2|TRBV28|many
TGTGCCAGCAGTTTAGTTGCAGCGGGAGGCGCAGATACGCAGTATTTT
CASSLVAAGGADTQYF
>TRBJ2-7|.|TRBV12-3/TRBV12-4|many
TGTGCCAGCAGTCCCGCCCTGTACGAGCAGTACTTC
CASSPALYEQYF
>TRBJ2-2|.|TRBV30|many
TGTGCCTGGAGCGCAATCACCGGGGAGCTGTTTTTT
CAWSAITGELFF
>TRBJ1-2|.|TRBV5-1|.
TGCGCCAGCAGCCCCCGGGCGGGTTCCCTTGGCTACACCTTC
CASSPRAGSLGYTF
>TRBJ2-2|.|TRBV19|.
TGTGCCAGTAGTATTATGCAGACCGGGGAGCTGTTTTTT
CASSIMQTGELFF
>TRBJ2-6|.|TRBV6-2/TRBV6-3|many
TGTGCCAGCAGTTACCGGGGGGGGGCCAACGTCCTGACTTTC
CASSYRGGANVLTF
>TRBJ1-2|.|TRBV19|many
TGTGCCAGTAGTAACTACAGGACTACAAACTATGGCTACACCTTC
CASSNYRTTNYGYTF
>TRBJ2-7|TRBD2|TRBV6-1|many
TGTGCCAGCAGGCCCCCCCCCAAAGCGGGAGGGCCTTACGAGCAGTACTTC
CASRPPPKAGGPYEQYF
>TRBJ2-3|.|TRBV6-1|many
TGTGCCAGCAGTCTGACTGGAATTGACAGCGATACGCAGTATTTT
CASSLTGIDSDTQYF
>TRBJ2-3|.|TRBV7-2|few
TGTGCCAGCAGCCCAAACCCCAGAACTAGCAAGAGGAGCACAGATACGCAGTATTTT
CASSPNPRTSKRSTDTQYF
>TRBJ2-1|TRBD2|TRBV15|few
TGTGCCACCGGCAGAGAGGCTAGCGGCTCCTACAATGAGCAGTTCTTC
CATGREASGSYNEQFF
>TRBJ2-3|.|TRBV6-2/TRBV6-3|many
TGTGCCAGCAGTTACGAAAGTCGGGGACCCCCCACAGATACGCAGTATTTT
CASSYESRGPPTDTQYF
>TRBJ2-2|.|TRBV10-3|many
TGTGCCATCAGTCACGGGGACACCGGGGAGCTGTTTTTT
CAISHGDTGELFF
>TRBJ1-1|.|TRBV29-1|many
TGCAGCGTTGGGGGGTATGAAACTGAAGCTTTCTTT
CSVGGYETEAFF
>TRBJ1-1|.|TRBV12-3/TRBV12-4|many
TGTGCCAGCAGCAACACCGAGAGGTCCCCCGGCTCGAACACTGAAGCTTTCTTT
CASSNTERSPGSNTEAFF
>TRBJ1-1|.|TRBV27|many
TGTGCCAGCAGAGACGGAGGGGGAGGGAACACTGAAGCTTTCTTT
CASRDGGGGNTEAFF
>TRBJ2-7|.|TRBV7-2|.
TGTGCCAGCAGCCCTCGGGAGAGCTCCTACAATGAGCAGTACTTC
CASSPRESSYNEQYF
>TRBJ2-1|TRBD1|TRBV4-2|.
TGTGCCAGCAAGCCGGGACAGGGTTACAATGAGCAGTTCTTC
CASKPGQGYNEQFF
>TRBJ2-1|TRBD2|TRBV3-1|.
TGTGCCAGCAGCCCAGATTGGGCGGGGGGTGGCTACAATGAGCAGTTCTTC
CASSPDWAGGGYNEQFF
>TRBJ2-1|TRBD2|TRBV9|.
TGTGCCAGCAGCGGAGGGGGGGGGCGGGGGGCGAGGAATGAGCAGTTCTTC
CASSGGGGRGARNEQFF
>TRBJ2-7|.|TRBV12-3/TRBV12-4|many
TGTGCCAGCAGCGCCATAGGCGGCACCTACGAGCAGTACTTC
CASSAIGGTYEQYF
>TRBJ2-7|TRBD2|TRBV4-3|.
TGCACCAGCAGCCAAGATTGGAGCGGGAGTTACGAGCAGTACTTC
CTSSQDWSGSYEQYF
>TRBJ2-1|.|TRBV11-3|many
TGTGCCAGCAGCTTAGGGGGCAGGGGGGGAGTCAATGAGCAGTTCTTC
CASSLGGRGGVNEQFF
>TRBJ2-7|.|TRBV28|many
TGTGCCAGCAGTCGCACCTCCTACGAGCAGTACTTC
CASSRTSYEQYF
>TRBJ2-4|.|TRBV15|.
TGTGCCACCAGGAGGGGGGACAAAAACATTCAGTACTTC
CATRRGDKNIQYF
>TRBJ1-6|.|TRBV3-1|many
TGTGCCAGCAGCCAAGTCCGGGGGGCCCTCCACTTT
CASSQVRGALHF
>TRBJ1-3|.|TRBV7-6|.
TGTGCCAGCAGCGTTAGCCAGGGAAACACCATATATTTT
CASSVSQGNTIYF
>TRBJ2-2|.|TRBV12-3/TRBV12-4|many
TGTGCCAGCAGCCCTATCCCGCTAGCGTCCGGGGAGCTGTTTTTT
CASSPIPLASGELFF
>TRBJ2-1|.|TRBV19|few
TGTGCCAGTAGCAATTTGGCGGGAACCAATGAGCAGTTCTTC
CASSNLAGTNEQFF
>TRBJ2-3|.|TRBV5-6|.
TGTGCCAGCAGCGCTACGCTTGACAGCACAGATACGCAGTATTTT
CASSATLDSTDTQYF
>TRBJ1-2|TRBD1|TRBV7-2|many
TGTGCCAGCAGCTTAGACCCGGGACAGGTCCGAGGCTACACCTTC
CASSLDPGQVRGYTF
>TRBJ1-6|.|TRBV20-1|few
TGCAGTGCTCATAGCCCGGGTTCACCCCTCCACTTT
CSAHSPGSPLHF
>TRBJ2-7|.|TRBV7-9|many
TGTGCCAGCAGCCTACAGGGACACTACGAGCAGTACTTC
CASSLQGHYEQYF
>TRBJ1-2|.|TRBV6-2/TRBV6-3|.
TGTGCCAGCACTTTGTATGGCAGCGCCTATGGCTACACCTTC
CASTLYGSAYGYTF
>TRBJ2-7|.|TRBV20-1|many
TGCAGTGCTAGGGGACTCAGCTACGAGCAGTACTTC
CSARGLSYEQYF
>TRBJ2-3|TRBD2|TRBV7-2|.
TGTGCCAGCAGCCGGGGGGGCGGGGGGAGCACAGATACGCAGTATTTT
CASSRGGGGSTDTQYF
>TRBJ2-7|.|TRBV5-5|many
TGTGCCAGCAGCTTAGGGTCTTACTCCTACGAGCAGTACTTC
CASSLGSYSYEQYF
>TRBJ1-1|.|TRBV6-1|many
TGTGCCAGCAGTGGGCCTTTGAGCACTGAAGCTTTCTTT
CASSGPLSTEAFF
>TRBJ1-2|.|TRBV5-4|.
TGTGCCAGCAGCTGGGACGGGAGGGCATGGCCCACTAACTATGGCTACACCTTC
CASSWDGRAWPTNYGYTF
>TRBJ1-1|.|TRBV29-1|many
TGCAGCGTTGAAGATACGACAGCGCTTGAAGCTTTCTTT
CSVEDTTALEAFF
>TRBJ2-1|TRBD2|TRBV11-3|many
TGTGCCAGCAGCTTGACTAGCATCAATGAGCAGTTCTTC
CASSLTSINEQFF
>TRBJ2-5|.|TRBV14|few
TGTGCCAGCAGCCAAGATTCGTTGACAGAAGAGACCCAGTACTTC
CASSQDSLTEETQYF
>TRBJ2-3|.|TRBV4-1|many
TGCGCCAGCAGCCAAGATGACCTAACCCCCCTCACAGATACGCAGTATTTT
CASSQDDLTPLTDTQYF
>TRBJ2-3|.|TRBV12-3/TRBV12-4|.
TGTGCCAGCAGTTTATACCTGCAGGGTTTACCTACGCAGTATTTT
CASSLYLQGLPTQYF
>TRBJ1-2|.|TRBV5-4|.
TGTGCCAGCAGCTTGGACCCACTTTTGGGTGGCTACACCTTC
CASSLDPLLGGYTF
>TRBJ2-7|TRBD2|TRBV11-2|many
TGTGCCAGCAGCTTAGTTACCGGGACTAGCAGTTACGAGCAGTACTTC
CASSLVTGTSSYEQYF
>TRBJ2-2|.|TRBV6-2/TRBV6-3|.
TGTGCCAGCACCCGAGAGGGGACCGGGGGGCTGTTTTTT
CASTREGTGGLFF
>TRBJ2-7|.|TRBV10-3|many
TGTGCCATCAGTGAAAGGCAGGGAGGTAACGAGCAGTACTTC
CAISERQGGNEQYF
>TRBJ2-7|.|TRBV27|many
TGTGCCAGCAGTTTATCGTATCAGGTCTCGGCCTACGAGCAGTACTTC
CASSLSYQVSAYEQYF
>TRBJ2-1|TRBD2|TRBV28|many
TGTGCCAGCAGTTCTAGCGGGGTCTCCTACAATGAGCAGTTCTTC
CASSSSGVSYNEQFF
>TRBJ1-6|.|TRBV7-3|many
TGTGCCAGCAGCTCAGCTGCGGGGAATTCACCCCTCCACTTT
CASSSAAGNSPLHF
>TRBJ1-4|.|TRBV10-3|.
TGTGCCATCAGTGACCCTGAAGGTGAAAAACTGTTTTTT
CAISDPEGEKLFF
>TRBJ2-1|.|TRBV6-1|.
TGTGCCAGCAGCACCGGTGGGGGCCAGGGGCTGACGTTCTTC
CASSTGGGQGLTFF